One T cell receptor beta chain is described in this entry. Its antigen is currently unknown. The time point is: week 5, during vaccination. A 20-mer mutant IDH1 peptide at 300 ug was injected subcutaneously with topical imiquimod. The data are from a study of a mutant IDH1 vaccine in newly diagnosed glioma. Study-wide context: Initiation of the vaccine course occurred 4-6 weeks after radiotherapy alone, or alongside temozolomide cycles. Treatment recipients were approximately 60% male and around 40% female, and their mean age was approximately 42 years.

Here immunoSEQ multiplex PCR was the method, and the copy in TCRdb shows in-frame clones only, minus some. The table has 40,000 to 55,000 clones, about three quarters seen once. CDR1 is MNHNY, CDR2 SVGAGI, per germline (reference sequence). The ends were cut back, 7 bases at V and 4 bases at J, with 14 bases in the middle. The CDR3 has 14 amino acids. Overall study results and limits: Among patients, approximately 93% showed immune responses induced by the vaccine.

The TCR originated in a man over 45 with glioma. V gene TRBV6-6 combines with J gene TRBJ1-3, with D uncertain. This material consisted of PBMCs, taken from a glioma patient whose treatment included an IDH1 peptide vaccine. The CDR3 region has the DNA TGTGCCAGCACAGGAGGCGGACCCGGAAACACCATATATTTT. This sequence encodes CASTGGGPGNTIYF.